Below are 8 T cell receptor beta chains sequenced from a single sample in a study of T cell changes during pregnancy in multiple sclerosis. Only in-frame clones appear in the TCRdb table, and some are missing; sequencing was by immunoSEQ multiplex PCR. The table has approximately 60,000 clones, roughly 92% seen once. The source material was CD8+ T cells from peripheral blood mononuclear cells, sampled in the second trimester of pregnancy. The receptors derive from a female donor with multiple sclerosis, enrolled in a pregnancy study.

This chain links TRBV5-1 with TRBJ2-2; D is undetermined. Germline V gene data show CDR1 as SGHRS and CDR2 as YFSETQ. The CDR3 is 11 amino acids. Trimming pared 2 bases from V and 7 bases from J, leaving 3 bases between. For the CDR3, the DNA is TGCGCCAGCAGCTTTAGCGGGGAGCTGTTTTTT. Its protein is CASSFSGELFF.

The genes are TRBV6-1 and TRBJ2-7; D uncertain. This CDR3 contains 14 residues. From germline, CDR1 is MNHNS and CDR2 SASEGT. V was trimmed by 2 bases and J by 4 bases, leaving 12 bases between them. CDR3 protein: CASSEFTSIYEQYF. CDR3 DNA: TGTGCCAGCAGTGAATTCACCTCTATTTACGAGCAGTACTTC.

The CDR3: CASSSRTGQDTQYF. CDR3 in DNA: TGTGCCAGCAGCTCGCGGACAGGGCAAGATACGCAGTATTTT. The chain employs TRBV5-6 and TRBJ2-3, with 8 nucleotides matching TRBD1. Losses at the gene ends were 3 bases for V and 5 bases for J; bases not matched to a gene: 5. The germline V gene has CDR1 SGHDT and CDR2 YYEEEE. The CDR3 runs to 14 residues.

The V gene is TRBV27, the J gene TRBJ1-5; TRBD1 matches at 8 bases. Trimming took 5 bases from V and 6 from J; bases not matched to a gene: 3. Germline CDR1 reads MNHEY; CDR2 reads SMNVEV (reference sequence). The CDR3 is 13 residues long. This CDR3 is CASSPTGGQPQHF. The DNA of the CDR3 is TGTGCCAGCAGTCCCACAGGGGGTCAGCCCCAGCATTTT.

The V and J genes are TRBV21-1 and TRBJ2-7; TRBD1, the D gene given by the table, was not confirmed from the DNA. TRBV21-1 is noted as a pseudogene. The CDR3 covers 16 residues. The CDR3 protein is CASSIRTGTTRCEQYF. CDR3 bases: TGTGCCAGCAGCATACGGACAGGGACGACTAGATGCGAGCAGTACTTC.

This sequence joins TRBV7-9 and TRBJ2-7; D gene ambiguous. Trimming stripped 3 bases from V and 3 bases from J, with 6 bases between. Germline CDR1 reads SEHNR; CDR2 reads FQNEAQ (reference sequence). The CDR3 covers 12 residues. The CDR3 nucleotides read TGTGCCAGCAGCTTTTCCGTCTACGAGCAGTACTTC. It translates to CASSFSVYEQYF.

The chain recombines TRBV9 with TRBJ2-1; no firm D call. The CDR3 has 12 residues. Germline V gene data show CDR1 as SGDLS and CDR2 as YYNGEE. Trimming cost V 7 bases and J 7 bases, with 12 bases left between them. CDR3 DNA sequence: TGTGCCAGCGGTATTAGCAAGAATGAGCAGTTCTTC. This encodes CASGISKNEQFF.

This sequence joins TRBV19 and TRBJ2-1, with D tentatively TRBD1 (6 bases). The CDR3 contains 12 residues. V shed 6 bases and J shed 5 bases, with 8 bases lying between them. The germline V gene has CDR1 LNHDA and CDR2 SQIVND (reference sequence). The chain's CDR3 is CASRDSDNEQFF. CDR3 nucleotides: TGTGCCAGTAGGGACAGCGACAATGAGCAGTTCTTC.